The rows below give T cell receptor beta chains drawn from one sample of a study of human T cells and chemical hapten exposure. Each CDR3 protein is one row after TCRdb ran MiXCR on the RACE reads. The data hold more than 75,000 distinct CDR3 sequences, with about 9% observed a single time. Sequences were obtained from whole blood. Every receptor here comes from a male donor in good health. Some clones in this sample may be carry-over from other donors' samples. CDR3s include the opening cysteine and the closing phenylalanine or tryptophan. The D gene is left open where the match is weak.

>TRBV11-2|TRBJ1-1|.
CASSFRQNTEAFF
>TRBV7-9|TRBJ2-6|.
CATTSGANVLTF
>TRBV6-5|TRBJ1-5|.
CASSGSWPDQPQHF
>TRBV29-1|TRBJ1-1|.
CSAYSRGDTEAFF
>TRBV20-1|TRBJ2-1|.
CSARDFPGQFF
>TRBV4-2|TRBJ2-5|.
CASSQGVEETQYF
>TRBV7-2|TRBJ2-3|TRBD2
CASSSQTSSFTDTQYF
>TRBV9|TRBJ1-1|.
CASSVPSVNTEAFF
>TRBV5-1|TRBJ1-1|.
CASSLVFFTEAFF
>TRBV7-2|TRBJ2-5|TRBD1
CASTAPRQGETQYF
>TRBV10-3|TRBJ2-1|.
CAFSGTLYNEQFF
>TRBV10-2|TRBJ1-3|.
CASSLTGPGNTIYF
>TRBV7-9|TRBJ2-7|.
CASSLIFPVPYEQYF
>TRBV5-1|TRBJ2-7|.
CASSPGAPYEQYF
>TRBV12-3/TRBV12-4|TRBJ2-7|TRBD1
CASSSDEDRAYEQYF
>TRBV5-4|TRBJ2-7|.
CASSFRGGNEQYF
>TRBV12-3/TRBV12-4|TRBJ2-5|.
CASSSPEGETQYF
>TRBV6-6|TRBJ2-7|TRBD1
CASSYRGQESYEQYF
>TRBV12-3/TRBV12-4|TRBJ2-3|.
CASSPNTPLGDTQYF